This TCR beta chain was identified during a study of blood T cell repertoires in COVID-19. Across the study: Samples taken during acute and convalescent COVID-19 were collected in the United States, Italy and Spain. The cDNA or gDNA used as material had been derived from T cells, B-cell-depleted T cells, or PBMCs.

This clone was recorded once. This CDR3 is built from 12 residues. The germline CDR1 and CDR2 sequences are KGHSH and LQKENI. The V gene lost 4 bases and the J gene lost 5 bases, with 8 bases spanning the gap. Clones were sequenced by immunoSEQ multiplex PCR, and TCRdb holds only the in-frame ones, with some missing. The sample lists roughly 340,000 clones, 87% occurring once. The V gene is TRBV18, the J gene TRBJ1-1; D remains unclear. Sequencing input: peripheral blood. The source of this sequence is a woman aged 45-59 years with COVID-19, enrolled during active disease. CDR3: CASSRGWTEAFF. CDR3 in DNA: TGTGCCAGCTCACGCGGTTGGACTGAAGCTTTCTTT.